This T cell receptor beta chain emerged from a study of control samples from healthy donors and cancer patients. Assay: immunoSEQ multiplex PCR; the TCRdb copy retains only in-frame clones and omits some. The sample has approximately 66,000 clones, around 87% seen once. This clone appeared a single time. V was trimmed by 8 bases and J by 6 bases, leaving 19 bases between them. This CDR3 comprises 14 residues. CDR1 LNHDA and CDR2 SQIVND come from the germline V gene (reference sequence). This TCR was recovered from a man in his 60s with colorectal cancer. The specimen sequenced was PBMCs. The chain joins TRBV19 to TRBJ1-1, with D uncertain. In DNA form, the CDR3 reads TGTGCCAGTTTACGGGGAGAGGGATTCGCTGAAGCTTTCTTT. Translated: CASLRGEGFAEAFF.